This TCR beta chain was observed in a study of blood T cell repertoires in COVID-19. Study-level information: There were acute and convalescent COVID-19 samples, and they came from the United States, Italy and Spain.

Method: immunoSEQ multiplex PCR; TCRdb's copy keeps in-frame clones and lacks some. In the table there are over 130,000 clones, approximately 85% of which are singletons. With 5 bases removed from V and 6 bases from J, the gap between germline ends came to 10 bases. The CDR3 is made up of 13 amino acids. CDR1 is SGHAT, CDR2 FQNNGV, per germline. Participant-reported clinical history was the basis for cohort assignment. This receptor was taken from a woman between 50 and 59 years old with acute COVID-19. The material sequenced was PBMCs or T cells enriched from blood (not recorded which). This sequence joins TRBV11-2 and TRBJ1-4; maybe TRBD1 (6 bases). This CDR3 reads CASSQGTYEKLFF. In DNA, the CDR3 is TGTGCCAGCAGCCAAGGGACATATGAAAAACTGTTTTTT.